The T cell receptor beta chain under discussion was sequenced for a study of blood T cells in healthy people across ages. Overall study context: Researchers report that template switching captured about one barcoded beta molecule per two T cells.

This CDR3 has 19 amino acids. The germline V and J ends were trimmed by 6 bases and 3 bases, with 29 bases remaining between them. Germline V gene sequence: CDR1 KGHDR, CDR2 SFDVKD. For the second PCR, which ran for 7 to 11 cycles, a sample-barcoded 5' primer and a J-beta primer mix were used. TCRdb re-called the 5' RACE reads with MiXCR, one entry per CDR3 protein. The sample contains hundreds of thousands of distinct CDR3 sequences, around 34% of which appear only once. Specimen: blood. The TCR originated in a man between 18 and 35 years old in good health. The chain carries TRBV24-1 and TRBJ2-7; D gene unclear. CDR3 sequence (DNA): TGTGCCACCAGTTGGGTTCGCCGGGCATTTCCCCCATCGCACTACGAGCAGTACTTC. As protein: CATSWVRRAFPPSHYEQYF.